This T cell receptor beta chain was retrieved from a study of OX40 agonist ivuxolimab in advanced cancers. The V gene's germline CDR1 is SSHAT and CDR2 FNYEAQ (reference sequence). This CDR3 has 13 residues. Assay used: immunoSEQ multiplex PCR; TCRdb lists only in-frame clones, some missing. This sample carries 55,000 to 80,000 clones, about 83% of them seen once, and the ten largest clones take about 9.4%. With regard to this clone: Antigen: not known.

Study-wide results and limits: Researchers did not determine the expanded peripheral T cells' antigen specificity.

Sequenced material: CD4+ or CD8+ T cells sorted from blood, taken in a trial of the OX40 agonist ivuxolimab. The clonotype originates from an adult with an advanced solid tumor such as melanoma, head and neck, liver or kidney cancer. The chain has TRBV7-7 and TRBJ2-2, with D possibly TRBD2 on 6 matching bases. CDR3 DNA sequence: TGTGCTAGCGGTCAGGGAGGAGCCGGGGAGCTGTTTTTT. This codes for CASGQGGAGELFF.